These T cell receptor beta chains were read from a single sample in a study of blood T cell repertoires in COVID-19. The data were produced by immunoSEQ multiplex PCR, yet TCRdb's version contains in-frame clones alone and is incomplete. The repertoire includes 380,000 or so clones, 70% to 90% of them detected once, and roughly 1.2% sits in the top ten. The sample comprised peripheral blood. Source of these receptors: a man aged 40-49 years with acute or convalescent COVID-19. Each CDR3 is given with its conserved first and last residue. Clone sizes are given selectively: once, few, many, or a class where the clone is expanded.

>-|11|TRBJ1-1|TRBV6-5
CASSYSGRAFF
>-|16|TRBJ2-1|TRBV19
CASGKESGGAYNEQFF
>-|15|TRBJ1-5|TRBV19
CASSTGVSSNQPQHF
>-|13|TRBJ2-5|TRBV29-1
CSVEHRGRETQYF
>-|17|TRBJ2-7|TRBV28
CASTLRLGAANQGEQYF
>-|19|TRBJ2-5|TRBV27
CASSGDWGLAENPWETQYF
>-|12|TRBJ1-2|TRBV29-1
CSVVYAGYGYTF
>once|17|TRBJ2-3|TRBV18
CASSTFAEKEGTDTQYF
>-|16|TRBJ2-2|TRBV19
CASTVTSGSNTGELFF
>-|17|TRBJ2-2|TRBV19
CASSTFGTSGNTGELFF
>-|16|TRBJ2-1|TRBV9
CASSTQTGIHYNEQFF
>-|13|TRBJ1-2|TRBV4-1
CASSPTLAWGYTF
>-|12|TRBJ2-7|TRBV12-3/TRBV12-4
CASSSTVHGQYF
>once|12|TRBJ1-5|TRBV6-1
CASSDLPRPQHF
>-|16|TRBJ1-1|TRBV5-4
CASSPAGQGPGPEAFF
>many|19|TRBJ2-7|TRBV4-2
CASSQLLVGRGPLTYEQYF
>-|13|TRBJ1-2|TRBV12-3/TRBV12-4
CASSSDRNYGYTF
>-|16|TRBJ1-3|TRBV29-1
CSVNTGTGGSGNTIYF
>-|15|TRBJ2-2|TRBV28
CASSSGQRNTGELFF
>-|13|TRBJ1-2|TRBV28
CASSLNSPYGYTF
>-|17|TRBJ1-5|TRBV5-4
CASSLGPGTEANQPQHF
>once|17|TRBJ2-2|TRBV14
CASSLGMHRGITGELFF
>-|13|TRBJ2-7|TRBV28
CASSFRLADEQYF
>-|14|TRBJ1-1|TRBV2
CASSVGQGVGEAFF
>-|15|TRBJ2-1|TRBV3-1/TRBV3-2
CASSLSGGPYNEQFF
>-|13|TRBJ1-2|TRBV12-3/TRBV12-4
CASSYRDRGGYTF
>-|17|TRBJ2-2|TRBV14
CASSHSPGRVPTGELFF
>-|16|TRBJ1-1|TRBV30
CAWTDPGQGINTEAFF
>-|15|TRBJ1-5|TRBV7-6
CASSRGGFNNQPQHF
>-|13|TRBJ1-1|TRBV12-5
CASGLGSRTEAFF
>-|17|TRBJ2-3|TRBV4-3
CASSQELWEQGTDTQYF
>few|14|TRBJ1-3|TRBV23-1
CASRSGASGNTIYF
>-|9|TRBJ2-7|TRBV9
CTSPMEQYF
>-|11|TRBJ2-1|TRBV28
CASSSSNEQFF
>-|15|TRBJ1-1|TRBV16
CASHHKQGERVGAFF
>-|13|TRBJ2-7|TRBV7-8
CASSPGVSYEQYF
>-|13|TRBJ2-7|TRBV6-5
CASSYSRGLEQYF
>-|14|TRBJ1-3|TRBV5-1
CASSGTGVGNTIYF
>once|16|TRBJ1-1|TRBV27
CASSFRQGAIHTEAFF
>-|14|TRBJ2-7|TRBV29-1
CSVERLTTGSEQYF
>-|15|TRBJ2-7|TRBV5-5
CASSAGLAGVYEQYF
>-|15|TRBJ2-3|TRBV19
CASSISPTDRDTQYF
>few|14|TRBJ2-2|TRBV2
CASVEEEVTGELFF
>-|15|TRBJ1-1|TRBV5-1
CASSFRQGRNTEAFF
>-|15|TRBJ1-6|TRBV2
CASRLGQLYNSPLHF
>few|17|TRBJ2-2|TRBV6-2/TRBV6-3
CASSYSFLGVKAGELFF
>-|14|TRBJ2-2|TRBV29-1
CSVVISGHTGELFF